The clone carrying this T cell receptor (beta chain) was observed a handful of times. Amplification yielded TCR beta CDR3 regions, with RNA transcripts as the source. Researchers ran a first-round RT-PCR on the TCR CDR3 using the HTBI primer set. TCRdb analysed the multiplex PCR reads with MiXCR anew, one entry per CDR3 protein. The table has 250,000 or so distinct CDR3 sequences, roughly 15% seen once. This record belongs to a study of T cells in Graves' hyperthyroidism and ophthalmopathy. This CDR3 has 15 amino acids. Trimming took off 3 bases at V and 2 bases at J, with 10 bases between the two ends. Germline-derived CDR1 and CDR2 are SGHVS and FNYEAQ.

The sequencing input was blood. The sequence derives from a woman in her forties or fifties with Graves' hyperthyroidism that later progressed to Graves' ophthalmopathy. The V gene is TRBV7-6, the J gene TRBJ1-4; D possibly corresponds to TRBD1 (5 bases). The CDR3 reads CASSFQGGTNEKLFF. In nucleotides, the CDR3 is TGTGCCAGCAGCTTTCAGGGTGGTACTAATGAAAAACTGTTTTTT. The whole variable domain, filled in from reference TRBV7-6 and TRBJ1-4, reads GAGVSQSPRYKVTKRGQDVALRCDPISGHVSLYWYRQALGQGPEFLTYFNYEAQQDKSGLPNDRFSAERPEGSISTLTIQRTEQRDSAMYRCASSFQGGTNEKLFFGSGTQLSVL.